The clone carrying this T cell receptor beta chain is a singleton in its sample. What it recognizes is unknown. This sample stems from a study of T cell responses to AZD1222 COVID-19 vaccine. With 4 bases removed from V and 5 bases from J, the gap between germline ends came to 19 bases. The V gene's germline CDR1 is SGHNT and CDR2 YYREEE (reference sequence). This CDR3 is built from 15 residues. Clones were sequenced by immunoSEQ multiplex PCR, and TCRdb holds only the in-frame ones, with some missing. The sample consists of about 180,000 clones, 85% to 90% of them appearing once. Regarding the study as a whole: Most donors were white British, females outnumbered males, and clonal diversity was possibly underestimated.

The genes are TRBV5-4 and TRBJ2-7; D might be TRBD2 (5 bases). Sequences were derived from peripheral blood, sampled on day 0 of AZD1222 vaccination. This clonotype was sampled from an adult in good health. The CDR3 here is CASSPRGLSGHEQYF. The CDR3 DNA is TGTGCCAGCAGCCCCAGAGGACTGTCCGGTCACGAGCAGTACTTC.